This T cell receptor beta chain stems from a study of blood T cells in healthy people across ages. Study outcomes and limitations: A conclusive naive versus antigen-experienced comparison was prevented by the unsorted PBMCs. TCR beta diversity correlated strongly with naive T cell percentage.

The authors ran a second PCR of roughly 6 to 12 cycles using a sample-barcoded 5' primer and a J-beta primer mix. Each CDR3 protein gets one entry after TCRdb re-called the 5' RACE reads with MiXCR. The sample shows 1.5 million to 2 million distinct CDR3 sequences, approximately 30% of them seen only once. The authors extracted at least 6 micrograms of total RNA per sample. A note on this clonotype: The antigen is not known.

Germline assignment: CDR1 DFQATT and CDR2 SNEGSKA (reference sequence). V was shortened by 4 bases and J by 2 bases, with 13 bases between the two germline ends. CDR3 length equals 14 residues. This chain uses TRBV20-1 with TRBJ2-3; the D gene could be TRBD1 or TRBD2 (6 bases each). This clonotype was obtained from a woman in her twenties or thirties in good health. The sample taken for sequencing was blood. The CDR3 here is CSAIRGANTDTQYF. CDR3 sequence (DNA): TGCAGTGCTATAAGGGGGGCTAACACAGATACGCAGTATTTT.